This is a list of T cell receptor beta chains from one sample in a study of control samples from healthy donors and cancer patients. The data were produced by immunoSEQ multiplex PCR, yet TCRdb's version contains in-frame clones alone and is incomplete. The repertoire holds 40,000 to 65,000 clones, with around 90% as singletons. Sequenced material: PBMCs. The receptors shown here come from a man between 60 and 70 years old with head and neck cancer. Each CDR3 is given without its conserved first and last residue.

length: 9; V: TRBV28; CDR3: ASERTDTQY
length: 13; V: TRBV6-1; CDR3: ASSEVSGTPQPQH
length: 12; V: TRBV19; CDR3: ASSKTQQGNEQY
length: 13; V: TRBV19; CDR3: ASSIYGTVNEKLF
length: 12; V: TRBV18; CDR3: ASSPPSMNTEAF
length: 18; V: TRBV4-3; CDR3: ASSHGAPGQGFSVTDTQY
length: 19; V: TRBV24-1; CDR3: ATSDRMYGTAPETYQETQY
length: 12; V: TRBV5-1; CDR3: ASSLGPSSNEQF
length: 14; V: TRBV9; CDR3: ASSVLPTGAQETQY
length: 13; V: TRBV6-2/TRBV6-3; CDR3: ASSYVRGGNSPLH
length: 12; V: TRBV9; CDR3: ASSVDLGSTEAF
length: 13; V: TRBV6-2/TRBV6-3; CDR3: ASSAPTGIAYEQY
length: 12; V: TRBV29-1; CDR3: SVGSGNSNQPQH
length: 12; V: TRBV5-4; CDR3: ASSSGQGQETQY
length: 12; V: TRBV5-1; CDR3: ASSRGNGNSPLH
length: 15; V: TRBV6-4; CDR3: ASSDYSKAKSSYEQY
length: 15; V: TRBV7-2; CDR3: ASSSQGWTGIVYGYT
length: 13; V: TRBV7-2; CDR3: ASSLAGGENTEAF
length: 11; V: TRBV4-1; CDR3: ASSAQGEETQY
length: 13; V: TRBV7-2; CDR3: ASSLAGPPNSPLH
length: 12; V: TRBV28; CDR3: ASRGTGESEKLF
length: 11; V: TRBV6-5; CDR3: ASSRAPNYGYT
length: 13; V: TRBV7-6; CDR3: ASSTRQHSGNTIY
length: 12; V: TRBV5-1; CDR3: ASSPDRGLTEAF
length: 14; V: TRBV6-2/TRBV6-3; CDR3: ASSYGGTNGDYEQY
length: 13; V: TRBV2; CDR3: ASRWQGAANEKLF
length: 13; V: TRBV5-1; CDR3: ASSFSGEAYNEQF
length: 11; V: TRBV7-2; CDR3: ASSLAWQETQY
length: 14; V: TRBV29-1; CDR3: SVARLAGSSYNEQF
length: 11; V: TRBV10-2; CDR3: ASGDRGSAEAF
length: 10; V: TRBV7-2; CDR3: ASSFGTDTQY
length: 12; V: TRBV3-1/TRBV3-2; CDR3: ASSQGASQETQY
length: 17; V: TRBV5-1; CDR3: ASSLAPLAGETVAYEQY
length: 15; V: TRBV5-6; CDR3: ASSFTGVFAGANVLT
length: 11; V: TRBV6-5; CDR3: ASRRGIEYEQY
length: 14; V: TRBV10-3; CDR3: AISDPGTGNSYEQY
length: 13; V: TRBV28; CDR3: ASSLAGDYQETQY
length: 9; V: TRBV7-2; CDR3: ASSRSVEQF
length: 10; V: TRBV29-1; CDR3: SVGGTGTGYT
length: 15; V: TRBV7-9; CDR3: ASSSTGGQTSYNEQF
length: 14; V: TRBV28; CDR3: ASSLGDRGTNTEAF
length: 14; V: TRBV18; CDR3: ASSPPSSTAGNTIY
length: 11; V: TRBV29-1; CDR3: SVSQGRNQPQH
length: 16; V: TRBV28; CDR3: ASSLGTSGGAALRELF
length: 12; V: TRBV5-1; CDR3: ASSLSLGTDTQY
length: 16; V: TRBV29-1; CDR3: SVTGLAGDTRGKNIQY